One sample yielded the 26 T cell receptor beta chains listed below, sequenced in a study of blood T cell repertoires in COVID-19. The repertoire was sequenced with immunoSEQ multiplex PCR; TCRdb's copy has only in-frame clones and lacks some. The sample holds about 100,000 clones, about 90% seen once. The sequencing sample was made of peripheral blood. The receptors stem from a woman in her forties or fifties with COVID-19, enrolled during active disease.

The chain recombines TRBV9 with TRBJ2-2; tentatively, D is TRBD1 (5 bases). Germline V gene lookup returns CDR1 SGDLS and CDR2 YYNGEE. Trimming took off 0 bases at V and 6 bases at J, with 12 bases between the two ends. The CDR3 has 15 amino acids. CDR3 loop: CASSVEDVGAGELFF. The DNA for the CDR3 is TGTGCCAGCAGCGTAGAGGACGTAGGGGCCGGGGAGCTGTTTTTT.

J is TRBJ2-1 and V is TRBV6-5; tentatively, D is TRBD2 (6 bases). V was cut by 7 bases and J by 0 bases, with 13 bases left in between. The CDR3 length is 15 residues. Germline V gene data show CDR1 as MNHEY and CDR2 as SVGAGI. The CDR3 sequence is CASTRDGSSYNEQFF. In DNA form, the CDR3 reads TGTGCCAGCACACGGGACGGGAGCTCCTACAATGAGCAGTTCTTC.

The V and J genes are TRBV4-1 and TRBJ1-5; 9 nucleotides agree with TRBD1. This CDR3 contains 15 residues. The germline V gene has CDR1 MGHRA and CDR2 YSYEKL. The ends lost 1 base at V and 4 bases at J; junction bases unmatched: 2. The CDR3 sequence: CASSQGTGENQPQHF. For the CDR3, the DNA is TGCGCCAGCAGCCAAGGGACAGGGGAAAATCAGCCCCAGCATTTT.

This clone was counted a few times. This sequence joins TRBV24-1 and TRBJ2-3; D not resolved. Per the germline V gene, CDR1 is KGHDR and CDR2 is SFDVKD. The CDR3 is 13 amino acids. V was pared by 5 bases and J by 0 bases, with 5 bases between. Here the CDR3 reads CATSAGSTDTQYF. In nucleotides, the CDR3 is TGTGCCACCAGTGCCGGGAGCACAGATACGCAGTATTTT.

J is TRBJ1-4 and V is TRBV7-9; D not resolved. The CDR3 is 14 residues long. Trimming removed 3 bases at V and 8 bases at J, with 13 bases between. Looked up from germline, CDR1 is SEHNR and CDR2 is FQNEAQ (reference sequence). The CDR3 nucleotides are TGTGCCAGCAGCTTTAGCGGACCGGGAGAAAAACTGTTTTTT. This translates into CASSFSGPGEKLFF.

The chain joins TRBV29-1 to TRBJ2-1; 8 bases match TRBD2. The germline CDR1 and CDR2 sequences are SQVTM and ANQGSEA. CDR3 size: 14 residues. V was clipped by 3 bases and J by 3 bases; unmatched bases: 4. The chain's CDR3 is CSVERGASYNEQFF. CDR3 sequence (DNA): TGCAGCGTTGAGCGGGGGGCCAGCTACAATGAGCAGTTCTTC.

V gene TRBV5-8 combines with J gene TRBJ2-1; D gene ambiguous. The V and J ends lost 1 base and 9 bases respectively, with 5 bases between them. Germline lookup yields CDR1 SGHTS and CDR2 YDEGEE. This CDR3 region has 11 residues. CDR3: CASSLHIEQFF. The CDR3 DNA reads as TGTGCCAGCAGCTTGCACATTGAGCAGTTCTTC.

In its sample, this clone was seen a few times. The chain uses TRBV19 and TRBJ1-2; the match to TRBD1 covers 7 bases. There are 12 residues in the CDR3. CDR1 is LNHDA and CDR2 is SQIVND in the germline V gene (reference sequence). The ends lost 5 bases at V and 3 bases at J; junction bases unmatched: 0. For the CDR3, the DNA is TGTGCCAGTAGTGACAGGGACTATGGCTACACCTTC. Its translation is CASSDRDYGYTF.

CDR3 loop: CASSRDYQPQHF. CDR3 bases: TGTGCCAGCTCACGCGATTATCAGCCCCAGCATTTT. The rearrangement uses TRBV18 and TRBJ1-5; D not resolved. Trimming stripped 4 bases from V and 5 bases from J, with 6 bases between. CDR3 length: 12 residues. Germline V gene data show CDR1 as KGHSH and CDR2 as LQKENI.

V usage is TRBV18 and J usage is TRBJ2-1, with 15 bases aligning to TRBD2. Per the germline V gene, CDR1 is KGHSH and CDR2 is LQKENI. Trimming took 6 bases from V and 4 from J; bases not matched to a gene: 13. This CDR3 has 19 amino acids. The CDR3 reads CASSPRTSGGAVIYNEQFF. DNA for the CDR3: TGTGCCAGCTCTCCTCGGACTAGCGGGGGGGCCGTGATATACAATGAGCAGTTCTTC.

The CDR3 DNA sequence: TGTGCCACCACTCAAAGCGGGGGGGCCGGTGAGCAGTACTTC. Protein sequence: CATTQSGGAGEQYF. The chain links TRBV3-1 (or the pseudogene TRBV3-2) to TRBJ2-7; 10 positions match TRBD2. The CDR3 contains 14 residues. Germline-derived CDR1 and CDR2 are LGHDT and YNNKEL (reference sequence). Trimming cost V 10 bases and J 7 bases; bases outside gene matches: 13.

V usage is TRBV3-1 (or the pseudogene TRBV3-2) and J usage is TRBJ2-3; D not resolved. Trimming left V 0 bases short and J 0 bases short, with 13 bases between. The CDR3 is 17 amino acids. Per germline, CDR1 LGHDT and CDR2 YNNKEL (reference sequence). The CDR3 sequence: CASSQEVTPTSTDTQYF. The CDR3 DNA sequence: TGTGCCAGCAGCCAAGAGGTAACGCCCACTAGCACAGATACGCAGTATTTT.

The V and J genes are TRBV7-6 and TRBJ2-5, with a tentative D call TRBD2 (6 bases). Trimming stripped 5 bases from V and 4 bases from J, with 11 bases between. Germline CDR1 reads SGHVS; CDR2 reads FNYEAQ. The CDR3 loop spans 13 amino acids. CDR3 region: CASSQGGTETQYF. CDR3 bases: TGTGCCAGCAGCCAAGGAGGGACAGAGACCCAGTACTTC.

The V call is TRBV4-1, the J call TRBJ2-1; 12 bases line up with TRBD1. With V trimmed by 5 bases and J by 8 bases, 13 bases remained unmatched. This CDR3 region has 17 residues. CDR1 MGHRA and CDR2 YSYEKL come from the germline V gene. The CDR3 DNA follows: TGCGCCAGCAGCACCTCCGGGACAGGGGGCCCTTTGTATGAGCAGTTCTTC. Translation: CASSTSGTGGPLYEQFF.

CDR3 nucleotides: TGTGCCAGCAGCCCTGGACAGGGGCCGATCTCTGGGGCCAACGTCCTGACTTTC. Its translation: CASSPGQGPISGANVLTF. The chain combines TRBV28 with TRBJ2-6; 9 bases align to TRBD1. Germline V lookup: CDR1 MDHEN, CDR2 SYDVKM. The CDR3 has 18 amino acids. V shed 6 bases and J 0 bases; nucleotides not matched to a gene: 9.

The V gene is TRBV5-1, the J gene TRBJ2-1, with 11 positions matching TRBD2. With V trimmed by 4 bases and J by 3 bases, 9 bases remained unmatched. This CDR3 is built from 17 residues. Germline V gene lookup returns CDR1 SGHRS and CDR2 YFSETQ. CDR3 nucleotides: TGCGCCAGCAGCCTTTATAAGACTAGCGGGGTCTACAATGAGCAGTTCTTC. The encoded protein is CASSLYKTSGVYNEQFF.

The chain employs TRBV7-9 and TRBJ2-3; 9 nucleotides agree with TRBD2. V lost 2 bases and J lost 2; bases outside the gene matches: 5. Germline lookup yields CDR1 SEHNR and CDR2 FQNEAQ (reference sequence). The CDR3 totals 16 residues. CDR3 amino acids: CASSLSLAGDTDTQYF. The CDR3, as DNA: TGTGCCAGCAGCTTATCGTTAGCGGGGGACACAGATACGCAGTATTTT.

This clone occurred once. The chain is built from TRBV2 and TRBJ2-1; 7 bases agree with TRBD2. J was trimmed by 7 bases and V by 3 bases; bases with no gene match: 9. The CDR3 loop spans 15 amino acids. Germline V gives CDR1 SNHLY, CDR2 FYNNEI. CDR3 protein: CASSEGSSGGNEQFF. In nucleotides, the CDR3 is TGTGCCAGCAGTGAGGGGTCTAGCGGTGGGAATGAGCAGTTCTTC.

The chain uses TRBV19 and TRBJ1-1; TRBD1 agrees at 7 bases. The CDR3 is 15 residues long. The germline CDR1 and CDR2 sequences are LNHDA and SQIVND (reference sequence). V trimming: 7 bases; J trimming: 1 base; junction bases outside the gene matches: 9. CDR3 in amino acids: CASTPVDRRNTEAFF. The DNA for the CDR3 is TGTGCCAGTACCCCCGTGGACAGGAGGAACACTGAAGCTTTCTTT.

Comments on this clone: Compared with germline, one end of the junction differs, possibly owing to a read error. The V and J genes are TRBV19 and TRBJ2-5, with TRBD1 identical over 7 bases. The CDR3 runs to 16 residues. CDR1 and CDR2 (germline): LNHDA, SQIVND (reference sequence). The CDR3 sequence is CASSISDGTAQETQYF. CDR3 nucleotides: TGTGCCAGCAGTATAAGCGACGGGACAGCCCAAGAGACCCAGTACTTC. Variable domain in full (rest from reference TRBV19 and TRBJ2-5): DGGITQSPKYLFRKEGQNVTLSCEQNLNHDAMYWYRQDPGQGLRLIYYSQIVNDFQKGDIAEGYSVSREKKESFPLTVTSAQKNPTAFYLCASSISDGTAQETQYFGPGTRLLVL.

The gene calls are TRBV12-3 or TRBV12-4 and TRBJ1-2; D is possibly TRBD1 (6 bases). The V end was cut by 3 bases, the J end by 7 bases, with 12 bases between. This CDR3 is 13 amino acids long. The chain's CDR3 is CASSFITGFGYTF. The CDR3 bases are TGTGCCAGCAGTTTTATTACAGGGTTTGGCTACACCTTC.

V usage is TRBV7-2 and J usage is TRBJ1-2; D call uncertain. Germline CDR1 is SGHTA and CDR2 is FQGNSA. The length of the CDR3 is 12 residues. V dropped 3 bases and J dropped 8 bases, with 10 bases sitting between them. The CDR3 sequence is CASSFRERGYTF. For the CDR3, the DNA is TGTGCCAGCAGCTTTCGGGAGAGGGGCTACACCTTC.

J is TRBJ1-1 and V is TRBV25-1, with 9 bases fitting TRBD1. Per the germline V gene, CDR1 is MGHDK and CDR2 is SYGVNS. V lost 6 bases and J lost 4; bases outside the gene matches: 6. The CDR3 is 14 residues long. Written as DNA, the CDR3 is TGTGCCAGCAGACCCACAGGGGGCTTCACTGAAGCTTTCTTT. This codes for CASRPTGGFTEAFF.

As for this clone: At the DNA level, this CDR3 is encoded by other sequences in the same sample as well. The chain's CDR3 is CASSSGQGYGYTF. CDR3 nucleotide sequence: TGTGCCAGCAGTTCCGGACAGGGATATGGCTACACCTTC. The chain links TRBV28 to TRBJ1-2; 8 nucleotides agree with TRBD1. The CDR3 has 13 residues. J lost 5 bases, V lost 4 bases, and 3 bases had no gene match. Germline values: CDR1 MDHEN, CDR2 SYDVKM.

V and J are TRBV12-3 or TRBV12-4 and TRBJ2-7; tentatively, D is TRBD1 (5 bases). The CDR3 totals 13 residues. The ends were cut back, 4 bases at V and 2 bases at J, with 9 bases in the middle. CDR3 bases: TGTGCCAGCAGTTCTGTAGGGGCCTACGAGCAGTACTTC. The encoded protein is CASSSVGAYEQYF.

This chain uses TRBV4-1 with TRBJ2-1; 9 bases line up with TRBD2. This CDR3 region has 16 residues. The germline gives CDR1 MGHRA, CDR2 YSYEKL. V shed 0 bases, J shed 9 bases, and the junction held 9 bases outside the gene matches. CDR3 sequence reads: CASSQEGASGAGEQFF. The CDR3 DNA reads TGCGCCAGCAGCCAAGAAGGGGCTAGCGGGGCGGGTGAGCAGTTCTTC.